This record looks at one T cell receptor beta chain sequence and its context. Its antigen remains undetermined. Within one base of it there is no much larger clone, and no base qualities were kept. The sample is drawn from a study of cytomegalovirus exposure and HLA in healthy donors (dated by TCRdb to about 2017). Study-wide context: According to an earlier analysis of several hundred of the donors, 150 million to 200 million T cells yielded 117 million unique TCR beta sequences and more than 250 Gb of sequence data. An early release covering approximately 600 HLA-typed donors comprised 300 to 350 gigabases of sequencing data and 85 million to 100 million unique TCR sequences. HLA typing included class I and class II loci at four-digit resolution. An earlier analysis of around 540 of the donors applied high-throughput TCR beta sequencing to assess whether each TCR beta V gene segment acted as functional or pseudogenic. Among some 400 genotyped donors of the cohort, an average of about 240,000 unique TCR beta nucleotide sequences were sequenced per donor, roughly 20% of them non-productive. The number of typed donors differed by locus: about 629-640 for A, B, C, DRB1 and DQB1; approximately 540 for DQA1; approximately 610 for DPA1; and about 470 for DPB1. In the later analysis, no new phenotypic data were used to find candidate immune exposures; instead, reliance was placed on TCR beta sequences and their occurrence across donors. The aim of the study was to test whether cataloging public T cell receptors could identify signatures of past pathogen exposure. Of the 300 to 450 genotyped donors, roughly 85% fell in the genetic ancestry cluster associated with self-reported Caucasian donors. To predict cytomegalovirus infection status, the study brought together high-throughput TCR immunosequencing, statistical association of individual TCRs with disease status, and machine learning. Donor age, sex, ethnicity and CMV serostatus were collected together with the repertoire data. A later genetic analysis took genome-wide SNP genotypes for about 55% of the 666 donors and used that subset as a discovery cohort. Using immunosequencing, the study profiled T cell repertoires from 666 subjects and related those repertoires to cytomegalovirus serostatus. A separate validation cohort of about 110 different subjects was used in addition to the roughly 620-subject first cohort. Four to six DR-DQ haplotypes were handled as single units for association and clustering, since linkage in the cohort was strong. In a later analysis, previously published TCR beta repertoires from 666 donors were re-analyzed and high-resolution HLA genotyping was added so that TCR occurrence patterns could be studied. Every repertoire in the discovery cohort had been generated on one and the same sequencing platform. The study at large found these results: Specific HLA alleles were associated with 15,000 to 20,000 TCR beta sequences at a false discovery rate of 0.05 in a later analysis. Most TCR sequences were seen in very few donors, while some public TCRs were found in many individuals. The study listed 150 to 200 TCR beta chains as associated with cytomegalovirus. In this cohort, only TCR beta chains were sequenced, and detectable features were limited by the absence of alpha or paired-chain data. A later analysis found that HLA-associated TCR beta chains were more clonally expanded and had lower generation probabilities than equally common non-associated chains. A further reported finding was that TCR beta sequences accurately predicted the HLA-A and HLA-B alleles for most subjects in the first cohort. The classifier was reported to diagnose cytomegalovirus status with high specificity and sensitivity in both the original cohort and the validation cohort. In an earlier analysis of approximately 600 of the donors, most TCR beta V segments were observed in productive rearrangements about 87% or about 30% of the time, broadly matching IMGT annotations. Because the 87-base-pair reads could not distinguish some IMGT-functional V segments, including TRBV6-2 and TRBV6-3, those segments were excluded. A later analysis found that TCR association rates varied across HLA loci, with DRB1 alleles showing the most associated TCRs and HLA-C alleles the fewest. Linkage disequilibrium might explain the correlated functional status among segregating V segments, but an unknown experimental factor could not be excluded. According to a later genetic analysis, donors in an Asian-associated ancestry cluster had fewer N-insertions in productive TCRs than the approximately 710-donor mean. The only immune exposure information available for the cohort was CMV serostatus. A few of the identified cytomegalovirus-associated TCR beta chains were confirmed in vitro to be specific for cytomegalovirus antigens. Presence/absence analyses assumed roughly uniform sequencing depth across donors, an assumption that may not hold. When HLA alleles, especially DR and DQ, strongly co-occurred, TCR associations were difficult to assign to individual alleles. A later genetic analysis associated a missense DCLRE1C variant with V-gene and J-gene trimming of TCR beta chains, and an independent cohort replicated the association. A group of highly shared sequence variants was considered likely to be a technical artifact of the sequencing pipeline. According to the authors, the approach could potentially be generalized to other disease states and immunological phenotypes. HLA typing was unavailable for some donors at each locus, so association tests used only the typed subset. Over 15 rarely observed V segments, including chromosome 9 orphons, were excluded from the earlier analysis of several hundred of the donors because counts were too low. According to a later analysis, most CMV-associated TCR beta chains appeared to be HLA-restricted, and the HLA associations seemed to be driven largely by CMV exposure. A later analysis reported that several top co-occurrence clusters appeared linked to parvovirus B19, influenza, CMV and Epstein-Barr virus.

CDR1 and CDR2 (MNHNY, SVGAGI) derive from the germline V gene (reference sequence). From cysteine to phenylalanine, the CDR3 is 12 amino acids long. The sequence is cut down to CDR3 DNA, 36 bases in frame from base 1. V loses 5 bases, J loses 5 bases, and the germline ends lie 9 bases apart. The cohort comprised under 700 healthy bone marrow donors. All cohort members were sampled while nominally healthy, although unrecorded immune exposures were likely present. The donor tested CMV seropositive, placing the donor among the 250 to 350 seropositive members of the cohort. A peripheral blood sample was collected from each donor, and TCR beta sequencing was performed on peripheral blood mononuclear cells. Genomic DNA was extracted from the blood cell samples with the Qiagen DNeasy Blood Extraction Kit. Library preparation was by the immunoSEQ multiplex PCR assay. A mixture of 60 forward primers for TCR Vbeta segments and 13 reverse primers for TCR Jbeta segments was used in the multiplex PCR. A multiplex PCR assay on genomic DNA amplified the CDR3 region of rearranged TCR beta genes. On the Illumina HiSeq System, the amplified TCR beta libraries were sequenced as 87-base-pair reads. The authors' pipeline ran thus. A later analysis tallied 75 million to 85 million unique TCR beta chains across the 700 or so repertoires, and approximately 11 million of those chains were shared by two or more donors. A nearest-neighbor algorithm error-corrected the raw reads and collapsed the reads into unique sequences, merging closely related sequences to remove PCR and sequencing errors. To assign V, D and J gene segments, CDR3 sequences were aligned to IMGT reference sequences. For a sequence to be retained, a match of at least six nucleotides to both a V gene segment and a J gene segment was required. A rearrangement counted as productive if the CDR3 had no stop codons and remained in frame with V and J, and every other rearrangement counted as non-productive. CDR3 was defined by IMGT convention, running from the second conserved V-encoded cysteine to the conserved J-encoded phenylalanine. The earlier analysis of fewer than 750 of the donors excluded sequences that lacked an unambiguous match to a single V gene segment. In an earlier analysis of roughly 500 of the donors, V segments were called functional above 56.7% productive rearrangements and were called segregating when the between-donor standard deviation exceeded 5%. A statistical classification framework was developed to diagnose cytomegalovirus status using the catalog of TCR beta chain sequences. A later analysis assigned V and J genes by comparing TCR nucleotide sequences with IMGT/GENE-DB human TR gene sequences. The TCRdist pipeline was used in a later analysis to assign CDR3 sequences and most-parsimonious VDJ recombination scenarios. In a later analysis, every TCR beta chain was defined by the combination of its CDR3 amino acid sequence and its V-gene family, and reads without a unique V-gene family were dropped. In a later analysis, some 600 highly shared, low-generation-probability nucleotide sequences were removed to address suspected cross-contamination and a sequencing artifact. For each public chain, a later analysis derived a clonal expansion index from normalized ranks of inferred template counts within each repertoire. In a later analysis, generation probabilities were computed with a VDJ recombination model fitted to out-of-frame rearrangements, and the resulting probabilities were checked against IGoR. A later analysis scored TCR-TCR, TCR-HLA and TCR-CMV co-occurrence with hypergeometric tests, applying a repertoire-size bias correction to TCR pairs. False discovery rates were estimated in a later analysis by permuting HLA or CMV assignments 20 times. In a later analysis, co-occurring TCRs were grouped using DBSCAN, with TCRdist sequence similarity added in when clustering inside HLA-allele-positive subsets. Co-occurrence clustering excluded repertoires with fewer than 30,000 or more than 120,000 public chains, plus five with anomalous nucleotide sharing. TCRdb stores this immuneACCESS table with in-frame sequences only. Part of the clones is absent; in the studies checked, under half of the shortfall reflects unresolved V genes, and no reason is known for the rest. V, J and clone size derive from that table, while D and trimming were established from the DNA sequence. The sample table records roughly 100,000 clones; roughly 82% of these occur just once. In total, the top ten clones hold 3% to 4% of the sample.

The sequence came from a man between 25 and 39 years old in good health and CMV-seropositive. Rearrangement joined TRBV6-6 to TRBJ1-1; the D gene identity is not certain. The sequencing input was PBMCs. The nucleotide sequence is TGTGCCAGCAGTCTCACGGGGACTGAAGCTTTCTTT. Its translation is CASSLTGTEAFF.